This TCR beta chain was sequenced during a study of blood T cell repertoires in COVID-19. Overall study context: PBMCs, B-cell-depleted T cells, or T cells were the source of the cDNA or gDNA that made up the material.

Trimming stripped 3 bases from V and 6 bases from J, with 20 bases between. The CDR3 runs 17 residues. Germline CDR1 reads SGHTA; CDR2 reads FQGNSA. Some clones are missing from TCRdb's copy, which holds only in-frame ones; the method was immunoSEQ multiplex PCR. The repertoire holds 100,000 to 150,000 clones, with around 63% as singletons. Sequenced input: peripheral blood. V gene TRBV7-2 combines with J gene TRBJ2-2, with a tentative D call TRBD2 (5 bases). The TCR comes from a woman in her 70s with acute or convalescent COVID-19. DNA for the CDR3: TGTGCCAGCAGCTTTAGTGGGGATCGGGCGGGCCCCGGGGAGCTGTTTTTT. This translates into CASSFSGDRAGPGELFF.